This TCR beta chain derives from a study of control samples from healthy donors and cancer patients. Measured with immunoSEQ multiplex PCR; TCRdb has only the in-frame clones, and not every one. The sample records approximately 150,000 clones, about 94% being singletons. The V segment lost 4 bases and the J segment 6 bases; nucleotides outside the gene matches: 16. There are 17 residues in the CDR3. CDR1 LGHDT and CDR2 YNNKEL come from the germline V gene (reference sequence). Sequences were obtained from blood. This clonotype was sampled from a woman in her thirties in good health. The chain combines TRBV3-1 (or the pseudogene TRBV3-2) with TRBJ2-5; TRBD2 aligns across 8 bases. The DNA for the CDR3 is TGTGCCAGCAGCCCCGCGATACGGGGGGGAGAAGGGAAGACCCAGTACTTC. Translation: CASSPAIRGGEGKTQYF.